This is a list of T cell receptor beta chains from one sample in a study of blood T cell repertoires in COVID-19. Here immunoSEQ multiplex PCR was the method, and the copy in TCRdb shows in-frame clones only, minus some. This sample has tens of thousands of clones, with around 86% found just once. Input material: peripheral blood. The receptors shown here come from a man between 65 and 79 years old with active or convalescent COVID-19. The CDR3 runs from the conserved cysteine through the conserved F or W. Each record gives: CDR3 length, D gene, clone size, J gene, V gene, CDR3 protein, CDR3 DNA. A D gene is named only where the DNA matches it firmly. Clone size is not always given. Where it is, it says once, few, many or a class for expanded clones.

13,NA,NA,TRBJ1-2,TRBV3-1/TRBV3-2,CASSVDRIYGYTF,TGTGCCAGCAGCGTAGACAGAATCTATGGCTACACCTTC
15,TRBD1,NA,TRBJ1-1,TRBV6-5,CASKTGGNWDTEAFF,TGTGCCAGCAAGACAGGGGGGAATTGGGACACTGAAGCTTTCTTT
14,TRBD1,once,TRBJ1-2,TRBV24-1,CATSEPDREYGYTF,TGTGCCACCAGTGAGCCTGACAGGGAGTATGGCTACACCTTC
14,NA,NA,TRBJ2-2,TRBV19,CASSIHRNTGELFF,TGTGCCAGTAGTATACACAGGAACACCGGGGAGCTGTTTTTT
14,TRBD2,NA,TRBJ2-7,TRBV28,CASSFQVAGGEQYF,TGTGCCAGCAGTTTTCAGGTAGCGGGAGGTGAGCAGTACTTC
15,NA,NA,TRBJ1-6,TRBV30,CAWCVESSYNSPLHF,TGTGCCTGGTGTGTAGAGAGCTCCTATAATTCACCCCTCCACTTT
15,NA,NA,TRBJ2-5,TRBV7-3,CASSLNGGHQETQYF,TGTGCCAGCAGCTTAAACGGGGGGCATCAAGAGACCCAGTACTTC
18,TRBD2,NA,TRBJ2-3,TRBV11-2,CASSLARGSGSSTDTQYF,TGTGCCAGCAGCTTAGCGAGGGGTAGCGGGTCAAGCACAGATACGCAGTATTTT
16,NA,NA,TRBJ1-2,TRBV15,CATSRDTARANYGYTF,TGTGCCACCAGCAGAGATACCGCGCGAGCTAACTATGGCTACACCTTC
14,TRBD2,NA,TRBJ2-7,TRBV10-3,CAISSSGGLYEQYF,TGTGCCATCAGTTCTAGCGGGGGCCTCTACGAGCAGTACTTC
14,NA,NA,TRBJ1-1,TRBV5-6,CASSSILQVAEAFF,TGTGCCAGCAGCTCGATATTACAGGTCGCTGAAGCTTTCTTT
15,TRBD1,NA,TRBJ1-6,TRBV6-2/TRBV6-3,CASSLQGAPNSPLHF,TGTGCCAGCAGTCTCCAGGGGGCGCCCAATTCACCCCTCCACTTT
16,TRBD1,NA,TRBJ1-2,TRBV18,CASSTQTGGYDNGYTF,TGTGCCAGCTCAACTCAGACAGGGGGCTACGACAATGGCTACACCTTC
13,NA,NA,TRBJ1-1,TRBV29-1,CSVTGQKNTEAFF,TGCAGCGTTACCGGACAAAAGAACACTGAAGCTTTCTTT
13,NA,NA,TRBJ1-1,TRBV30,CAWSVIGSTEAFF,TGTGCCTGGAGTGTCATAGGGAGCACTGAAGCTTTCTTT
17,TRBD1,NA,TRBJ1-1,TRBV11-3,CASSSAYDRDRGIEAFF,TGTGCCAGCAGCTCCGCCTACGATCGGGACAGGGGGATTGAAGCTTTCTTT
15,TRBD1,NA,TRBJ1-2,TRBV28,CASSPEGAGGYGYTF,TGTGCCAGCAGTCCGGAGGGGGCAGGAGGTTATGGCTACACCTTC
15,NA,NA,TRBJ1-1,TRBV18,CASSLREATNTEAFF,TGTGCCAGCTCACTTCGGGAGGCCACTAACACTGAAGCTTTCTTT
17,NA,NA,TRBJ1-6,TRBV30,CAWKEQTKSSYNSPLHF,TGTGCCTGGAAAGAACAGACAAAGAGCTCCTATAATTCACCCCTCCACTTT
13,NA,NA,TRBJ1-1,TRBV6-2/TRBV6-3,CASSYMTGRNAFF,TGTGCCAGCAGTTACATGACAGGCCGGAACGCTTTCTTT
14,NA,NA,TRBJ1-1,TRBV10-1,CASSEWRGSGWAFF,TGCGCCAGCAGTGAGTGGCGGGGTAGTGGGTGGGCTTTCTTT
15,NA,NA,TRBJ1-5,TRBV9,CASSPSSHSNQPQHF,TGTGCCAGCAGCCCCAGTAGCCATAGCAATCAGCCCCAGCATTTT
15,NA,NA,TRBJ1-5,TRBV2,CASSGLEGSNQPQHF,TGTGCCAGCAGTGGTCTGGAGGGGAGCAATCAGCCCCAGCATTTT
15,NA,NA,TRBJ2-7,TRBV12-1,CASSFVRLPTREQYF,TGTGCCAGCAGCTTTGTAAGGCTGCCAACTAGGGAGCAGTACTTC
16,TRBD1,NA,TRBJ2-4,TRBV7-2,CASSDKNRGRRNIQYF,TGTGCCAGCAGCGATAAAAACAGGGGGCGCCGGAACATTCAGTACTTC
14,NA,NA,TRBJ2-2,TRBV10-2,CASQWGQNTGELFF,TGCGCCAGCCAGTGGGGGCAGAACACCGGGGAGCTGTTTTTT
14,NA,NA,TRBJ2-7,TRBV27,CASSLERAAYEQYF,TGTGCCAGCAGTTTAGAGAGAGCCGCCTACGAGCAGTACTTC
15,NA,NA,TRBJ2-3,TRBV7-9,CASSLPTSRADTQYF,TGTGCCAGCAGCTTGCCCACCTCGAGGGCAGATACGCAGTATTTT